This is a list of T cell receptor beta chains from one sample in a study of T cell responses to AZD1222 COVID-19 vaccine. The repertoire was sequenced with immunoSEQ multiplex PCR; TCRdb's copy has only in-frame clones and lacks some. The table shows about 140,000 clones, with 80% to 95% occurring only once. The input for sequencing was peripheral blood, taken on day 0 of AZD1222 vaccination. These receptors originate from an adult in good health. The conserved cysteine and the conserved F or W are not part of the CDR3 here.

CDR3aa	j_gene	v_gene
ASSETGAYEQY	TRBJ2-7	TRBV6-1
ASSGEGGTEAF	TRBJ1-1	TRBV2
ASSSPPAGLVTYEQY	TRBJ2-7	TRBV28
ASSAGGSYNEQF	TRBJ2-1	TRBV2
ASSIRGVNEKLF	TRBJ1-4	TRBV3-1/TRBV3-2
ASSWDRVGDGYT	TRBJ1-2	TRBV5-5
ASSTWDRGLNTEAF	TRBJ1-1	TRBV19
ASSLGQGFGELF	TRBJ2-2	TRBV5-1
ATSRDGGQGEKLF	TRBJ1-4	TRBV15
ASSLARRGTEAF	TRBJ1-1	TRBV7-2
ASSPLLDTEAF	TRBJ1-1	TRBV28
ASTTGSEGEKLF	TRBJ1-4	TRBV6-6
ASSDSKIVAHNQPQH	TRBJ1-5	TRBV6-4
ASSRTSGTDTQY	TRBJ2-3	TRBV7-2
ASSDDPTDTQY	TRBJ2-3	TRBV6-6
ASSKASGGAFYNEQF	TRBJ2-1	TRBV6-1
ASSPPGQLGMYGYT	TRBJ1-2	TRBV28
ASSHSSGGSYEQY	TRBJ2-7	TRBV4-2
ASSYMAGVSNQPQH	TRBJ1-5	TRBV6-5
ASHQTTGELF	TRBJ2-2	TRBV28
ASSPGGSFGF	TRBJ1-1	TRBV3-1/TRBV3-2
ASSLGLAGEQF	TRBJ2-1	TRBV11-2
ASSDLALSYEQY	TRBJ2-7	TRBV7-9
ASSLSGTNTEAF	TRBJ1-1	TRBV5-1
ASVGDVRFLGTNEKLF	TRBJ1-4	TRBV5-8
ASRNQGQGAEAF	TRBJ1-1	TRBV2
ASSLAIAGTGNTIY	TRBJ1-3	TRBV5-1
ASSLLESSYEQY	TRBJ2-7	TRBV5-6
ATSDPNYAGNRYQETQY	TRBJ2-5	TRBV24-1
ASSFGPLDRGDEKLF	TRBJ1-4	TRBV28
ASSFDTPDNSPLH	TRBJ1-6	TRBV5-4
ASSPAGALNYGYT	TRBJ1-2	TRBV28
ASTEAGGTDTQY	TRBJ2-3	TRBV28
ASSAEGRLNTEAF	TRBJ1-1	TRBV9
ASRTTGRNTEAF	TRBJ1-1	TRBV5-8
ASSLSLQQGGNQPQH	TRBJ1-5	TRBV5-5
ASSDRFGRDSAYEQY	TRBJ2-7	TRBV7-9
ASSPKGSSYEQY	TRBJ2-7	TRBV5-6
ASSRGQVGQHYGYT	TRBJ1-2	TRBV5-1
ASSEEGQKS	TRBJ1-6	TRBV2
ASSVGQGVFGNQPQH	TRBJ1-5	TRBV19
ASSGQSYGYT	TRBJ1-2	TRBV2
ASSQEAGPASYNEQF	TRBJ2-1	TRBV4-2
ASRPLGLDEQF	TRBJ2-1	TRBV27
ASSRAETLYNEQF	TRBJ2-1	TRBV6-6
ASSGLARGTGELF	TRBJ2-2	TRBV2
ASSLSTGRNEQY	TRBJ2-7	TRBV27
ASSPDRAKTQY	TRBJ2-5	TRBV5-4
ASQGQGGNQPQH	TRBJ1-5	TRBV19
ASSLPGHGGNTIY	TRBJ1-3	TRBV11-2
ASLLVGRGTF	TRBJ1-1	TRBV28
ASSPGTAANYGYT	TRBJ1-2	TRBV18
ASSLELLAGYNEQF	TRBJ2-1	TRBV7-6
ASSFGQPQH	TRBJ1-5	TRBV5-6